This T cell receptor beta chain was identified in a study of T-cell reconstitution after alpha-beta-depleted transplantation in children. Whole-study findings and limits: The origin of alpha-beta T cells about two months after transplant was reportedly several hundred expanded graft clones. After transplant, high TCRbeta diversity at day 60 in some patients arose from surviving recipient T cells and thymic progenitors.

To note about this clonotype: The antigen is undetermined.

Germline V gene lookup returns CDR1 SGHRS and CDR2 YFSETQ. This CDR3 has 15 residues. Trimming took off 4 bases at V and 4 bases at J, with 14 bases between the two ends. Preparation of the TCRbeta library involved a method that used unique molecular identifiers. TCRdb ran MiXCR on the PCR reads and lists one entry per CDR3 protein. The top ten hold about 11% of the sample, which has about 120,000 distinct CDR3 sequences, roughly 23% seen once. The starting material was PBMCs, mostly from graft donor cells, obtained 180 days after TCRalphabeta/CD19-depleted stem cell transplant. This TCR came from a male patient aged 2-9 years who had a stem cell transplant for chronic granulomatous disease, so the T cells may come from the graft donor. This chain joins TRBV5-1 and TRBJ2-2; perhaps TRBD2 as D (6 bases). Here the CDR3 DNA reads TGCGCCAGCAGCATAACCCCAGCGGGCACCGGGGAGCTGTTTTTT. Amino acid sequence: CASSITPAGTGELFF.